Given below is one T cell receptor (beta chain) in context. This clonotype was counted only a few times. Its cognate antigen has yet to be identified. No per-base quality is available; no much larger clone lies one base away. The sample is drawn from a study of patients and donors after allogeneic stem cell transplantation (dated by TCRdb to 2020 to 2021). The library came from RT-PCR. The sequencer was a NextSeq 550. The public reads were reprocessed in TCRdb via fastp at Q25 and MiXCR, keeping in-frame beta chains. Each entry is one CDR3 protein sequence, shown with its most common DNA and genes. Across this sample there are 87,000 or so distinct CDR3 sequences, with 5% seen only once. 2.6% of the sample comes from the top ten. CDR1 and CDR2 are read off the germline V gene as SGHNT and YENEEA. From cysteine to phenylalanine, the CDR3 is 12 amino acids long. CDR3 DNA only is kept here, 36 bases in frame from base 1. The V end gives up 2 bases and the J end 12 bases, leaving 1 base in the junction not matched to a gene.

Recombination linked TRBV11-3 to TRBJ1-6; TRBD1 lines up with 7 middle nucleotides. This TCR was sampled from a human donor who was either an allogeneic HSCT recipient or a stem cell or donor lymphocyte infusion donor (not recorded which). It is not recorded whose cells these are; they may come from a transplant donor. Sequenced input: blood, either unsorted or a sorted T cell fraction (not recorded which). For the CDR3, the sequence is CASSLWDRPLHF. In nucleotide form, the sequence is TGTGCCAGCAGCTTATGGGACAGACCCCTCCACTTT.